This entry lists 25 T cell receptor beta chains sequenced from one sample in a study of blood T cell repertoires in COVID-19. Generated by immunoSEQ multiplex PCR, the TCRdb table keeps only in-frame clones and is missing some. The repertoire holds about 140,000 clones, with around 87% as singletons. Sequences were obtained from peripheral blood. These TCRs come from a man aged 45-60 years who had recovered from COVID-19.

The chain combines TRBV4-1 with TRBJ1-1, with D possibly TRBD1 on 6 matching bases. This CDR3 spans 16 amino acids. Germline V lookup: CDR1 MGHRA, CDR2 YSYEKL. V gave up 0 bases and J gave up 6 bases, with 17 bases separating them. DNA for the CDR3: TGCGCCAGCAGCCAAGATCGAGCAGGGGTCTACGCTGAAGCTTTCTTT. Translation: CASSQDRAGVYAEAFF.

The chain is built from TRBV10-2 and TRBJ2-1, with TRBD2 identical over 9 bases. Germline assignment: CDR1 WSHSY and CDR2 SAAADI. V was clipped by 3 bases and J by 10 bases; unmatched bases: 4. The CDR3 spans 13 residues. The CDR3 region has the DNA TGCGCCAGCAGTGATAGCGGGGGCCTCGAGCAGTTCTTC. It is translated as CASSDSGGLEQFF.

This chain uses TRBV7-2 with TRBJ2-2, with a tentative D call TRBD2 (6 bases). Germline V CDR1 and CDR2: SGHTA, FQGNSA. The CDR3 runs to 16 residues. V lost 1 base, J lost 1 base, and 10 bases lay in between. CDR3 residues: CASSLVGSGNTGELFF. For the CDR3, the DNA is TGTGCCAGCAGCTTAGTGGGTAGCGGGAACACCGGGGAGCTGTTTTTT.

The rearrangement uses TRBV25-1 and TRBJ2-1; D is perhaps TRBD1 (7 bases). The CDR3 spans 16 residues. Trimming pared 2 bases from V and 7 bases from J, leaving 18 bases between. From germline, CDR1 is MGHDK and CDR2 SYGVNS. CDR3 protein: CASSEGGTEVRNEQFF. The CDR3 coding sequence is TGTGCCAGCAGTGAAGGGGGGACAGAGGTGAGAAATGAGCAGTTCTTC.

V usage is TRBV5-1 and J usage is TRBJ2-1; 10 bases fit TRBD2. Per germline, CDR1 SGHRS and CDR2 YFSETQ. This CDR3 comprises 14 residues. V lost 2 bases and J lost 7; bases outside the gene matches: 3. The CDR3 bases are TGCGCCAGCAGCTTACCGACTAGCGGGAATGAGCAGTTCTTC. This gives the protein CASSLPTSGNEQFF.

This chain links TRBV6-2 or TRBV6-3 with TRBJ2-1, with a possible D match to TRBD1 (6 bases). Germline CDR1 is MNHEY and CDR2 is SVGEGT. CDR3 length: 16 residues. Trimming cost V 4 bases and J 6 bases, with 19 bases left between them. DNA for the CDR3: TGTGCCAGCAGTTGGGACACCCGTAACTCTATCAATGAGCAGTTCTTC. Its protein product is CASSWDTRNSINEQFF.

This clone was seen a single time. This chain uses TRBV30 with TRBJ2-7; 7 bases fit TRBD2. Germline values: CDR1 GTSNPN, CDR2 SVGIG (reference sequence). Unmatched junction bases numbered 9, after V lost 4 bases and J lost 3 bases. The CDR3 totals 14 residues. CDR3 in amino acids: CAWNNGGVGYEQYF. CDR3 in DNA: TGTGCCTGGAATAATGGGGGGGTCGGCTACGAGCAGTACTTC.

V is TRBV27 and J is TRBJ1-1; a possible D gene is TRBD1 (6 bases). The germline CDR1 and CDR2 sequences are MNHEY and SMNVEV (reference sequence). Trimming cost V 5 bases and J 3 bases, with 13 bases left between them. The CDR3 is 14 residues long. The CDR3 DNA follows: TGTGCCAGCAGTGTGGTACAGGGAGACACTGAAGCTTTCTTT. Protein product: CASSVVQGDTEAFF.

The genes are TRBV6-2 or TRBV6-3 and TRBJ1-5, with D tentatively TRBD1 (5 bases). Trimming pared 0 bases from V and 5 bases from J, leaving 11 bases between. Germline V gene data show CDR1 as MNHEY and CDR2 as SVGEGT. CDR3 length equals 15 residues. CDR3 nucleotides: TGTGCCAGCAGTTACTCTGCAGGGCAGGATCAGCCCCAGCATTTT. As protein: CASSYSAGQDQPQHF.

The genes are TRBV7-2 and TRBJ2-5; the D gene is possibly TRBD1 (5 bases). Trimming cost V 4 bases and J 5 bases, with 17 bases left between them. The CDR3 spans 15 residues. Germline V gives CDR1 SGHTA, CDR2 FQGNSA. In nucleotides, the CDR3 is TGTGCCAGCAGCTCTAGGCCACAGGAGACGGAGACCCAGTACTTC. Its protein product is CASSSRPQETETQYF.

There are a few counts of this clone. V is TRBV5-1 and J is TRBJ1-2; maybe TRBD1 (5 bases). The CDR3 runs to 13 residues. Germline CDR1 is SGHRS and CDR2 is YFSETQ. V lost 4 bases to trimming and J lost 13 bases, with 20 bases between them. CDR3 bases: TGCGCCAGCAGCCCAGGCGATAGTTTCAGGGCCACCTTC. This translates into CASSPGDSFRATF.

This chain connects TRBV4-3 to TRBJ2-5, with D possibly being TRBD1 (5 bases). CDR1 and CDR2 (germline): LGHNA, YSLEER. The CDR3 totals 16 residues. Trimming left V 1 base short and J 2 bases short, with 14 bases between. The CDR3: CASSQGTFRVQETQYF. The CDR3, as DNA: TGCGCCAGCAGCCAAGGGACATTTAGAGTACAAGAGACCCAGTACTTC.

The J gene is TRBJ1-1, the V gene TRBV6-5; 7 bases are shared with TRBD1. This CDR3 region has 14 residues. Germline V gene sequence: CDR1 MNHEY, CDR2 SVGAGI. The J segment lost 4 bases and the V segment lost 8 bases, leaving 10 bases of the junction unmatched. The CDR3 reads CASYLNRGITEAFF. The CDR3 DNA sequence: TGTGCCAGCTATCTTAACAGGGGAATCACTGAAGCTTTCTTT.

The V gene is TRBV29-1, the J gene TRBJ2-5; D uncertain. The V end lost 1 base, the J end lost 6 bases, and 15 bases lay between the germline ends. Germline CDR1 reads SQVTM; CDR2 reads ANQGSEA. The CDR3 sequence is 14 residues long. The CDR3 coding sequence is TGCAGCGTTGAAGTAGTTGGAAGCAGGCAGACCCAGTACTTC. The encoded protein is CSVEVVGSRQTQYF.

CDR3: CASSLGGGGTYEQYF. CDR3 bases: TGTGCCAGCAGTCTCGGGGGGGGAGGGACCTACGAGCAGTACTTC. The chain links TRBV6-6 to TRBJ2-7; 8 nucleotides align to TRBD2. Per germline, CDR1 MNHNY and CDR2 SVGAGI (reference sequence). The CDR3 runs 15 residues. The V segment lost 5 bases and the J segment 2 bases; nucleotides outside the gene matches: 8.

The V gene is TRBV6-5, the J gene TRBJ2-3, with 10 nucleotides matching TRBD2. The CDR3 is 16 residues long. Germline lookup yields CDR1 MNHEY and CDR2 SVGAGI. V was clipped by 0 bases and J by 4 bases; unmatched bases: 4. The CDR3, as DNA: TGTGCCAGCAGTTACTCCAGCGGGGGGGCCGCAGATACGCAGTATTTT. Translated, it gives CASSYSSGGAADTQYF.

This chain links TRBV29-1 with TRBJ2-5; possibly TRBD1 for D (5 bases). Trimming took 7 bases from V and 4 from J, leaving 22 bases between them. The CDR3 sequence is 15 residues long. Germline CDR1 SQVTM, CDR2 ANQGSEA. DNA of the CDR3: TGCAGCGCTCACCCCCTGACAGAGCCCGTAGAGACCCAGTACTTC. Translated: CSAHPLTEPVETQYF. The variable domain in full, completed from reference TRBV29-1 and TRBJ2-5, reads SAVISQKPSRDICQRGTSLTIQCQVDSQVTMMFWYRQQPGQSLTLIATANQGSEATYESGFVIDKFPISRPNLTFSTLTVSNMSPEDSSIYLCSAHPLTEPVETQYFGPGTRLLVL.

The rearrangement links TRBV20-1 to TRBJ2-5; D gene unclear. Per germline, CDR1 DFQATT and CDR2 SNEGSKA (reference sequence). Deletions cut 3 bases from V and 5 bases from J, with 7 bases between. The CDR3 sequence is 11 residues long. CDR3 coding DNA: TGCAGTGCTAGCATTTCCGAGACCCAGTACTTC. Protein: CSASISETQYF.

The sample holds one count of this clone. The chain employs TRBV30 and TRBJ1-2; D remains ambiguous. The germline V gene encodes CDR1 GTSNPN and CDR2 SVGIG (reference sequence). The CDR3 totals 12 residues. Trimming cost V 4 bases and J 4 bases, with 10 bases left between them. CDR3 protein: CAWTAFGYGYTF. The DNA of the CDR3 is TGTGCCTGGACCGCTTTCGGCTATGGCTACACCTTC.

The rearrangement joins TRBV27 to TRBJ2-1; D not certain. Germline CDR1 reads MNHEY; CDR2 reads SMNVEV (reference sequence). Trimming cost V 2 bases and J 7 bases, with 3 bases left between them. This CDR3 spans 11 amino acids. The CDR3 here is CASSLLNEQFF. In DNA form, the CDR3 reads TGTGCCAGCAGTTTACTGAATGAGCAGTTCTTC.

This clone was picked up many times. This sequence joins TRBV9 and TRBJ1-1; perhaps TRBD1 as D (5 bases). With 3 bases removed from V and 1 base from J, the gap between germline ends came to 10 bases. This CDR3 has 14 amino acids. The germline V gene encodes CDR1 SGDLS and CDR2 YYNGEE. CDR3 region: CASSAEDTNTEAFF. DNA for the CDR3: TGTGCCAGCAGCGCCGAGGACACGAACACTGAAGCTTTCTTT.

V is TRBV4-3 and J is TRBJ1-4; D not certain. This CDR3 contains 14 residues. The V gene lost 1 base and the J gene lost 2 bases, with 5 bases spanning the gap. Germline V gene sequence: CDR1 LGHNA, CDR2 YSLEER. The CDR3 spells CASSQGRTNEKLFF. The CDR3 coding sequence is TGCGCCAGCAGCCAAGGGAGGACTAATGAAAAACTGTTTTTT.

This chain connects TRBV5-6 to TRBJ1-5, with 7 bases that match TRBD1. The CDR3 is 16 residues long. V was pared by 2 bases and J by 2 bases, with 7 bases of the junction left unmatched. Germline CDR1 reads SGHDT; CDR2 reads YYEEEE. CDR3 DNA: TGTGCCAGCAGCTTATTACGACAGGGCCGCAATCAGCCCCAGCATTTT. As protein: CASSLLRQGRNQPQHF.

V gene TRBV19 combines with J gene TRBJ1-5; 7 bases agree with TRBD1. The germline V gene has CDR1 LNHDA and CDR2 SQIVND (reference sequence). The CDR3 sequence is 16 residues long. With V trimmed by 1 base and J by 0 bases, 3 bases remained unmatched. In DNA, the CDR3 is TGTGCCAGTAGTATAGGAGGGACAGTTAGCAATCAGCCCCAGCATTTT. Translation: CASSIGGTVSNQPQHF.

The chain employs TRBV29-1 and TRBJ2-1, with 8 bases aligning to TRBD2. This CDR3 has 15 residues. Germline V gives CDR1 SQVTM, CDR2 ANQGSEA. V dropped 7 bases and J dropped 4; count of bases not matched to a gene: 12. CDR3 amino acids: CSAPVRRGAYNEQFF. CDR3 DNA sequence: TGCAGCGCCCCCGTCCGGCGGGGGGCTTACAATGAGCAGTTCTTC.